This T cell receptor beta chain was recovered during a study of glioma-infiltrating T cells after dendritic cell vaccination. Whole-study findings and limits: Estimated pretreatment TIL content predicted outcome after dendritic cell vaccination.

Worth noting for this clone: Its antigen is not known. An end of the junction does not agree with germline; a read error may underlie this.

CDR1 and CDR2 (germline): SNHLY, FYNNEI. CDR3 length equals 16 residues. The PCR used 60 V beta and 13 J beta primers. This table comes from immunoSEQ multiplex PCR, and its TCRdb copy is limited to in-frame clones, with some not included. The sample has some 78,000 clones, 85% seen once. Time point here: after dendritic cell vaccination, including at tumor progression/relapse. This sequence was found in a human donor with glioblastoma. Here the sequenced sample was blood, taken after dendritic cell vaccination. The gene calls are TRBV2 and TRBJ1-5; D is perhaps TRBD1 (6 bases). DNA of the CDR3: TGTGCCAGCAGCGAAGGGGGGAAAACAGGGATTCAGCCCCAGCATTTT. This gives the protein CASSEGGKTGIQPQHF.